This T cell receptor (beta chain) was recorded in a study of OX40 agonist ivuxolimab in advanced cancers. Study context: Of mixed ages from 23 to 79 and averaging approximately 60 years, the group was more than 65% male.

As for this clone: As yet, its antigen is unknown.

This CDR3 has 12 residues. Germline V lookup: CDR1 LGHNT, CDR2 FRNRAP. The V and J ends lost 3 bases and 7 bases respectively, with 7 bases between them. TCRdb's copy holds only in-frame clones and misses some; the assay was immunoSEQ multiplex PCR. The sample has about 52,000 clones, under 95% seen once. Study observations and caveats: The CD4+ and CD8+ T cells in the blood had expanded clonally by week 6 at 0.1 to 3.0 mg/kg.

The material sequenced was CD4+ or CD8+ T cells sorted from blood, taken in a trial of the OX40 agonist ivuxolimab. This rearrangement joins TRBV12-5 to TRBJ2-1; D is uncertain. This receptor was identified in an adult with an advanced solid tumor such as melanoma, head and neck, liver or kidney cancer. The CDR3 spells CASGFPKNEQFF. In nucleotides, the CDR3 is TGTGCTAGTGGTTTCCCTAAAAATGAGCAGTTCTTC. The full variable domain, in which reference TRBV12-5 and TRBJ2-1 provide the parts outside the CDR3, is DARVTQTPRHKVTEMGQEVTMRCQPILGHNTVFWYRQTMMQGLELLAYFRNRAPLDDSGMPKDRFSAEMPDATLATLKIQPSEPRDSAVYFCASGFPKNEQFFGPGTRLTVL.